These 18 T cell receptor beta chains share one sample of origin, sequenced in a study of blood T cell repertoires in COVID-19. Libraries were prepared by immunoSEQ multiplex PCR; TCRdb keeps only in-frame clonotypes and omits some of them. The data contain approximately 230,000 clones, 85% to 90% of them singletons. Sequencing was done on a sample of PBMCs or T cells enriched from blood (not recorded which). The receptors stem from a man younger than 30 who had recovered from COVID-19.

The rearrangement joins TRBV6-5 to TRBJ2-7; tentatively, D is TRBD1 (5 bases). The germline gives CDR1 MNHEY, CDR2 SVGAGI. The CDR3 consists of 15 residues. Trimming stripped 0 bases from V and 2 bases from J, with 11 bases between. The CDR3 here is CASSYSIGDAYEQYF. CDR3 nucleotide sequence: TGTGCCAGCAGTTACTCGATAGGGGATGCCTACGAGCAGTACTTC.

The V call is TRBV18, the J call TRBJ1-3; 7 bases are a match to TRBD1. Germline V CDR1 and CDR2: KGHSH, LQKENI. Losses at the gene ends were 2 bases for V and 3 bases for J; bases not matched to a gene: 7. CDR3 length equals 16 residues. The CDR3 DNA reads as TGTGCCAGCTCACCAGTGACAGGGTATATTGGAAACACCATATATTTT. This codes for CASSPVTGYIGNTIYF. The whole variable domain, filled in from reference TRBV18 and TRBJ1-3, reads NAGVMQNPRHLVRRRGQEARLRCSPMKGHSHVYWYRQLPEEGLKFMVYLQKENIIDESGMPKERFSAEFPKEGPSILRIQQVVRGDSAAYFCASSPVTGYIGNTIYFGEGSWLTVV.

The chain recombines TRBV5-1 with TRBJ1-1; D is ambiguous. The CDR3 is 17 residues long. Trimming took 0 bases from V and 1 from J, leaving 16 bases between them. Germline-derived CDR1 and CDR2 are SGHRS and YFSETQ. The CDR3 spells CASSLAVWERANTEAFF. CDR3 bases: TGCGCCAGCAGCTTGGCGGTCTGGGAGCGTGCGAACACTGAAGCTTTCTTT.

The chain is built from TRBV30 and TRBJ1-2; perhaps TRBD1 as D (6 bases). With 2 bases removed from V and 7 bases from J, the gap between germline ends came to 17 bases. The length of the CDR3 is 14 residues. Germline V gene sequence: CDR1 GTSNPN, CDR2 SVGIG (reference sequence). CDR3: CAWSHTGNLGGYTF. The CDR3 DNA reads TGTGCCTGGAGTCACACAGGGAATTTGGGTGGCTACACCTTC.

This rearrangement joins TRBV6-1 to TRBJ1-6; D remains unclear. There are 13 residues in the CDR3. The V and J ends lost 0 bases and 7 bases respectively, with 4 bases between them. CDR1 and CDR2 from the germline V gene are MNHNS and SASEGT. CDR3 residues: CASSEAFNSPLHF. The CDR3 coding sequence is TGTGCCAGCAGTGAAGCCTTCAATTCACCCCTCCACTTT.

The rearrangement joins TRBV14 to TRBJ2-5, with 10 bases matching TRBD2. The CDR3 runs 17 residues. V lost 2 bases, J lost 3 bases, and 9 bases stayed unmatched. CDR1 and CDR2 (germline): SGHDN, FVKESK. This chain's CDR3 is CASSQSRLAGVEETQYF. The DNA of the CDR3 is TGTGCCAGCAGCCAATCCCGCCTAGCGGGAGTCGAAGAGACCCAGTACTTC. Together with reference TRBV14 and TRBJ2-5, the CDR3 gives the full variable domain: EAGVTQFPSHSVIEKGQTVTLRCDPISGHDNLYWYRRVMGKEIKFLLHFVKESKQDESGMPNNRFLAERTGGTYSTLKVQPAELEDSGVYFCASSQSRLAGVEETQYFGPGTRLLVL.

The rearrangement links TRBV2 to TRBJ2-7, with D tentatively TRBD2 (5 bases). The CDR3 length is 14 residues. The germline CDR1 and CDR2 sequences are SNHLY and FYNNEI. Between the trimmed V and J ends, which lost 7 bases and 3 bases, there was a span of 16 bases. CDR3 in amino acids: CASTRDSGYYEQYF. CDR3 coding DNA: TGTGCCAGCACCCGAGATTCGGGGTACTACGAGCAGTACTTC.

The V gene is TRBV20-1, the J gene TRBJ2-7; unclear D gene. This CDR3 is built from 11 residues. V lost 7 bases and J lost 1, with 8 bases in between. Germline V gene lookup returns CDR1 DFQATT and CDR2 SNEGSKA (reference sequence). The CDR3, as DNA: TGCAGTGTAATACAGTCCTACGAGCAGTACTTC. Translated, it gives CSVIQSYEQYF.

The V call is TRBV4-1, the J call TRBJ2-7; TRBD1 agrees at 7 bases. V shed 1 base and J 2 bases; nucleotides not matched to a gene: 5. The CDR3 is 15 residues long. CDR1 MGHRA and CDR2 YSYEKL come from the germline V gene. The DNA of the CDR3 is TGCGCCAGCAGCCAAGCCGGGACAGTGGCCTACGAGCAGTACTTC. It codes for CASSQAGTVAYEQYF.

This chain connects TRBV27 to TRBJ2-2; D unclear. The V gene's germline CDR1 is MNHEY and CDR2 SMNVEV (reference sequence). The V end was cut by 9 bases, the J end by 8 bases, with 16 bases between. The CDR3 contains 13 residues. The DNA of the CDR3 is TGTGCCAGTAAGACTCCACCTTCGGGGGAGCTGTTTTTT. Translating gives CASKTPPSGELFF.

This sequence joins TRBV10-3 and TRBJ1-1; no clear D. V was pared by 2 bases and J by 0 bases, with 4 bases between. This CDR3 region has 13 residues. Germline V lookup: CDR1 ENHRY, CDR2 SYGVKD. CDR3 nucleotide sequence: TGTGCCATCAGTGAGGGCTTGAACACTGAAGCTTTCTTT. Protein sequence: CAISEGLNTEAFF.

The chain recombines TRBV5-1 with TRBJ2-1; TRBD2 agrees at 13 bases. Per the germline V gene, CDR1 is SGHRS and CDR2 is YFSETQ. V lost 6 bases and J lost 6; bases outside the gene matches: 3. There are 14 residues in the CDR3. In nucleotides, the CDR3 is TGCGCCAGCACCGGGACTAGCGGGACCAATGAGCAGTTCTTC. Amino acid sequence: CASTGTSGTNEQFF.

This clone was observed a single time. The CDR3 nucleotides read TGTGCCAGCTCGCCAATACAGGGAAACACTGAAGCTTTCTTT. Encoded protein: CASSPIQGNTEAFF. This chain connects TRBV18 to TRBJ1-1; perhaps TRBD1 as D (6 bases). Trimming took 6 bases from V and 2 from J, leaving 13 bases between them. The germline V gene has CDR1 KGHSH and CDR2 LQKENI. This CDR3 comprises 14 residues.

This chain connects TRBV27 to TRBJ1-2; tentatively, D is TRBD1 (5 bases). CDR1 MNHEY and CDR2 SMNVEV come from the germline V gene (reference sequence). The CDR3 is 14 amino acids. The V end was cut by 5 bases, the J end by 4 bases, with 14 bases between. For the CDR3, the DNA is TGTGCCAGCAGTGCCAGGGAATTCGGCTATGGCTACACCTTC. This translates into CASSAREFGYGYTF.

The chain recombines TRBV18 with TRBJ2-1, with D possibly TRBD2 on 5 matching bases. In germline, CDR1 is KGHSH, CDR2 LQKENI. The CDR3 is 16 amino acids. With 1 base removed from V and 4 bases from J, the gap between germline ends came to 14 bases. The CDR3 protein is CASSPLTGWVYNEQFF. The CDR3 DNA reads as TGTGCCAGCTCACCACTTACGGGATGGGTATACAATGAGCAGTTCTTC.

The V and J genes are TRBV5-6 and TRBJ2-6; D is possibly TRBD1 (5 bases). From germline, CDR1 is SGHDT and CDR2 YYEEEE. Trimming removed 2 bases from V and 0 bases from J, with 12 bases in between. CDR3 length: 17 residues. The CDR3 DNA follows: TGTGCCAGCAGCTTCGCAGGGATAAGCTCTGGGGCCAACGTCCTGACTTTC. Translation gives CASSFAGISSGANVLTF.

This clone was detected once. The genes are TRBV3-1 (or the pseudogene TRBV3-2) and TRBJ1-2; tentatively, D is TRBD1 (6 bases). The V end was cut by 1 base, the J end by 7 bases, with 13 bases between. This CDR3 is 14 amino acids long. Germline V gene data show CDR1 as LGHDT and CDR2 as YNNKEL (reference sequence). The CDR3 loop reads CASSQGGGLGGYTF. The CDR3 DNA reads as TGTGCCAGCAGCCAAGGGGGGGGCTTAGGTGGCTACACCTTC.

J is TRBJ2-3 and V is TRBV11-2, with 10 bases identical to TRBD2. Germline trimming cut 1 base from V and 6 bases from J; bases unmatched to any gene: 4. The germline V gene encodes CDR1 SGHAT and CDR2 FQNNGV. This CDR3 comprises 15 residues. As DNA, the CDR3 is TGTGCCAGCAGCTTAGGGGTAGCGGGGGGTGATACGCAGTATTTT. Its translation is CASSLGVAGGDTQYF.